The clone carrying this TCR beta chain was seen only a few times. Its antigen is as yet unknown. These data come from a study of prognosis after radiotherapy for stage I lung cancer. Genomic DNA provided the template from which TCR beta CDR3 was amplified by two-round multiplex PCR. Primers (each specific to one TRBV or TRBJ gene) were used in first-round PCR. MiXCR, applied by TCRdb to the multiplex PCR reads, yields one record per CDR3 protein. The table lists 25,000 to 35,000 distinct CDR3 sequences, 32% of them singletons. The study, taken as a whole, reports: The study found lower Shannon entropy after stereotactic body radiation therapy in patients who developed distant metastases. Patients given stereotactic body radiation therapy showed fewer unique TCR clones afterward, median 10,088 versus 6,861. Any tumor specificity that the expanded TCR clones may have had was not determined.

V lost 5 bases to trimming and J lost 5 bases; unmatched junction nucleotides: 13. Germline CDR1 reads ENHRY; CDR2 reads SYGVKD. The CDR3 consists of 19 residues. Assessment by CT and PET/CT found all patients node-negative, and none had prior chemotherapy, radiotherapy or other malignancies. The TCR comes from a donor aged 50 or older with non-small cell lung cancer. This rearrangement joins TRBV10-3 to TRBJ2-2; TRBD2 matches at 14 bases. Sample: PBMCs, taken before or after stereotactic body radiation therapy (not recorded which). The CDR3 region is CAISTSPTSGRAVTGELFF. The CDR3 coding sequence is TGTGCCATCAGTACAAGCCCGACTAGCGGGAGGGCGGTGACCGGGGAGCTGTTTTTT.